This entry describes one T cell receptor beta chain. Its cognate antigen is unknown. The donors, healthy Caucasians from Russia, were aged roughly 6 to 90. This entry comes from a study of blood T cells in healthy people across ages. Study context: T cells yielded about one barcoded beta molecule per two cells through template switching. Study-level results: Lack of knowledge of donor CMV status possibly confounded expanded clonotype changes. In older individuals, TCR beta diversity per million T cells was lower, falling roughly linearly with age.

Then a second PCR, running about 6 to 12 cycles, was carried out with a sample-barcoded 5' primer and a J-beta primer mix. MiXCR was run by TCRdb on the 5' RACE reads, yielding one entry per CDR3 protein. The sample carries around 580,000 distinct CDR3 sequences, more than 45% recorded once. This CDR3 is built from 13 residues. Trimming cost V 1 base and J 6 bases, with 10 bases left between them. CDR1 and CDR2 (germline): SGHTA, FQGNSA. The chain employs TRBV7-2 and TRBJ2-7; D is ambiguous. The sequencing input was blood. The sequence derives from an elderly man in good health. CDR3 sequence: CASSLDGFAEQYF. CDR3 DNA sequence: TGTGCCAGCAGCTTAGACGGGTTCGCCGAGCAGTACTTC.